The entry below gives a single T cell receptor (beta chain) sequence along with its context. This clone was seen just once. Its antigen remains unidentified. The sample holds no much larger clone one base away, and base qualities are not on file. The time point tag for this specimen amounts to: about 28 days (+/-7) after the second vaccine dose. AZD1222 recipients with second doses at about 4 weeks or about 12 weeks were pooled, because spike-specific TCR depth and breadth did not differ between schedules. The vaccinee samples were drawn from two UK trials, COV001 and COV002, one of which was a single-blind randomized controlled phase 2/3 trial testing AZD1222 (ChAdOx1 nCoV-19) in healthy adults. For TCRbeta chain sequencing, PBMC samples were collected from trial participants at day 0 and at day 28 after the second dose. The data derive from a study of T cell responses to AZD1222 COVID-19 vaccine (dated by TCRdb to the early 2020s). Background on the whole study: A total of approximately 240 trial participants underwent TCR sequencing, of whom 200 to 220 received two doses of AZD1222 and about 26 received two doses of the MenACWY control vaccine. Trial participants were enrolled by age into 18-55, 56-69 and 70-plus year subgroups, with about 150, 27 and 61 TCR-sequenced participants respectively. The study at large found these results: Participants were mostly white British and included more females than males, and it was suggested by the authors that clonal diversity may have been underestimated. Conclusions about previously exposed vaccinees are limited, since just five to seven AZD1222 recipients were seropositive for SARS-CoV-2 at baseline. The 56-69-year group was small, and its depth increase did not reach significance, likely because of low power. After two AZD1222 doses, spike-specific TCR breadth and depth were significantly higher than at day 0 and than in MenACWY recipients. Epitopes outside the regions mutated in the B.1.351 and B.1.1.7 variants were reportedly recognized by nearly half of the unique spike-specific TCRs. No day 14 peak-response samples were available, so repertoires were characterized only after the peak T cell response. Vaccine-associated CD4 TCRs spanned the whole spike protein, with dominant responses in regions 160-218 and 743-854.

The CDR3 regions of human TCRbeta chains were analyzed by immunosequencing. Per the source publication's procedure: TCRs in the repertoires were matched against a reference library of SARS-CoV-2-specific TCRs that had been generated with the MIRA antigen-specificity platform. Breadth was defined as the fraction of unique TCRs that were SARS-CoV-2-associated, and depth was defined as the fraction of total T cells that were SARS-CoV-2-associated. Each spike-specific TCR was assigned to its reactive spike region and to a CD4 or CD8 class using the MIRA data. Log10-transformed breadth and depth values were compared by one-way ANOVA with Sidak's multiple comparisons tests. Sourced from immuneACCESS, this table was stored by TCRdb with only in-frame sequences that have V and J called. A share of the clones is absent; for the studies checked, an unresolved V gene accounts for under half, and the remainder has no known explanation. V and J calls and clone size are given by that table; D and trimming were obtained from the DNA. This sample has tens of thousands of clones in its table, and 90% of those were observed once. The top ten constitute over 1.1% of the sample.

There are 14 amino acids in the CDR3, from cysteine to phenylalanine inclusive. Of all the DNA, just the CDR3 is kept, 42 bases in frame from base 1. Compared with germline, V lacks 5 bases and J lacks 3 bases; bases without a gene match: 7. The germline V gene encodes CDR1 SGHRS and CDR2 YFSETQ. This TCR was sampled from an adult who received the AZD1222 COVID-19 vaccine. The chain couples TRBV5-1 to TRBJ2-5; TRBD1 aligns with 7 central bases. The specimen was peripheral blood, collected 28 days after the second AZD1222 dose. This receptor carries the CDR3 CASRLTGKEETQYF. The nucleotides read TGCGCCAGCAGACTGACAGGGAAGGAAGAGACCCAGTACTTC.